This T cell receptor beta chain was identified during a study of T-cell reconstitution after alpha-beta-depleted transplantation in children. The study's findings and limits: T-cell numbers and diversity, one year after transplant, stemmed largely from T cells that were newly produced.

Library preparation (for TCRbeta) was performed with unique molecular identifiers. Using its own MiXCR run on the PCR reads, TCRdb lists one record per CDR3 protein. The sample consists of over 200,000 distinct CDR3 sequences, roughly a tenth of them appearing once. CDR1 is KGHDR, CDR2 SFDVKD, per germline. There are 12 residues in the CDR3. V was cut by 0 bases and J by 5 bases, with 4 bases left in between. Comment on this clonotype: Its target is not known.

This chain connects TRBV24-1 to TRBJ2-7, with D unresolved. This clonotype originated in a child under two years old with acute myeloid leukemia, due to receive a stem cell transplant. The sequencing here drew on PBMCs, taken before TCRalphabeta/CD19-depleted stem cell transplant. CDR3 bases: TGTGCCACCAGTGATTTGCTGGACGAGCAGTACTTC. It translates to CATSDLLDEQYF.